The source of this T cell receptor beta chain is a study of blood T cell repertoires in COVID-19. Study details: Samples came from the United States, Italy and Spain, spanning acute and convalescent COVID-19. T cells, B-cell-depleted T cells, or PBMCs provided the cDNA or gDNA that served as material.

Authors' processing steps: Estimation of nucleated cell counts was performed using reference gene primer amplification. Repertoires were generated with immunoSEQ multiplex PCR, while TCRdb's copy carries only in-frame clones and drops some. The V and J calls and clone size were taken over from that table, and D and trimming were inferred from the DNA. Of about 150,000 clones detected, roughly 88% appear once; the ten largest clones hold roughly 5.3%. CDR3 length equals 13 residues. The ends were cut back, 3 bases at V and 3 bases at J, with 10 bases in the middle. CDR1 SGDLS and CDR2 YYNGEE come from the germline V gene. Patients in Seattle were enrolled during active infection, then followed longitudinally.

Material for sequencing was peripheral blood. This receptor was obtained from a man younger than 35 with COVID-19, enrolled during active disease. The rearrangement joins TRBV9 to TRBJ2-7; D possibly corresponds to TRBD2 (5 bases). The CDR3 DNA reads TGTGCCAGCAGCGGCGAGCGGAGCTACGAGCAGTACTTC. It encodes CASSGERSYEQYF. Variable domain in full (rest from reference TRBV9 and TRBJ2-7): DSGVTQTPKHLITATGQRVTLRCSPRSGDLSVYWYQQSLDQGLQFLIQYYNGEERAKGNILERFSAQQFPDLHSELNLSSLELGDSALYFCASSGERSYEQYFGPGTRLTVT.